This entry describes one TCR beta chain. This sample was taken from a study of cytomegalovirus exposure and HLA in healthy donors. TCRdb keeps only in-frame clones here, not all; method: immunoSEQ multiplex PCR. The profile shows approximately 150,000 clones, 87% of them singletons. Germline CDR1 is SGHTA and CDR2 is FQGNSA. V was shortened by 1 base and J by 2 bases, with 11 bases between the two germline ends. The CDR3 consists of 15 residues. Sequenced: PBMCs. The receptor's source is a man aged 18 to 30 in good health and CMV-seropositive. This chain uses TRBV7-2 with TRBJ1-2; a weak D match, TRBD1 (6 bases). In DNA, the CDR3 is TGTGCCAGCAGCTTAGGGACAGCACCAAACTATGGCTACACCTTC. Encoded protein: CASSLGTAPNYGYTF.